The T cell receptor (beta chain) described here comes from a study of glioma-infiltrating T cells after dendritic cell vaccination. Background on the study: At biweekly intervals, patients got three intradermal dendritic cell vaccine injections.

The time point is: after dendritic cell vaccination, including at tumor progression/relapse. Blood PBMC samples: pre-vaccination, two weeks post third vaccination, and at tumor progression. The data were produced by immunoSEQ multiplex PCR, yet TCRdb's version contains in-frame clones alone and is incomplete. This table holds about 90,000 clones, around 83% found once. J lost 7 bases, V lost 0 bases, and 10 bases had no gene match. This CDR3 region has 16 residues. Germline V gene sequence: CDR1 SGHAT, CDR2 FQNNGV. This material consisted of blood, taken after dendritic cell vaccination. The sequence was collected from a human donor with glioblastoma. V is TRBV11-2 and J is TRBJ1-2; 8 positions agree with TRBD1. The CDR3 bases are TGTGCCAGCAGCTTAGATTTGGAGGCAGGGGGCGGTGGCTACACCTTC. Encoded protein: CASSLDLEAGGGGYTF.